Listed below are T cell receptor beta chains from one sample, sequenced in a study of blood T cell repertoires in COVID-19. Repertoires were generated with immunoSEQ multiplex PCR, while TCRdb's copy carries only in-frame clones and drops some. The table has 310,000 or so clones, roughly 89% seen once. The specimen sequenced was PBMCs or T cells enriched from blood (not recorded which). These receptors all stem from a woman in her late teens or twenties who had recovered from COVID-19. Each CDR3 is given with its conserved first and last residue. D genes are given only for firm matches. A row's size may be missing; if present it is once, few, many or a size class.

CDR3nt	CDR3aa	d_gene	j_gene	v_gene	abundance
TGTGCCAGCAGCTTTTCCGGGGGGAATAGGCCCGGGGAGCTGTTTTTT	CASSFSGGNRPGELFF	TRBD2	TRBJ2-2	TRBV11-2	.
TGTGCCAGCAGCAGATCCCTACAGGGCCAGCCCCAGCATTTT	CASSRSLQGQPQHF	.	TRBJ1-5	TRBV28	.
TGTGCCAGCAGCCAAAGGACTAGCGGGGGTCACGAGCAGTACTTC	CASSQRTSGGHEQYF	TRBD2	TRBJ2-7	TRBV3-1/TRBV3-2	.
TGTGCCACCAGTGACCCCACACCGCGCTACACCTTC	CATSDPTPRYTF	.	TRBJ1-2	TRBV24-1	.
TGTGCCAGCAGCCCAGGGACAGGGTCGAATGAGCAGTTCTTC	CASSPGTGSNEQFF	TRBD1	TRBJ2-1	TRBV4-2	.
TGTGCCAGCAGCCAACAAGCGGGAGCGCCCTACGAGCAGTACTTC	CASSQQAGAPYEQYF	TRBD2	TRBJ2-7	TRBV4-2	.
TGTGCCAGCAGCTTGGACGGGTACGAGCAGTACTTC	CASSLDGYEQYF	.	TRBJ2-7	TRBV5-4	.
TGTGCCAGCAGTACCGGGACTAGCGGGACCGAGCAGTACTTC	CASSTGTSGTEQYF	TRBD2	TRBJ2-7	TRBV27	.
TGTGCCAGCATGCCCAGGGAATCTCGAGGCACAGATACGCAGTATTTT	CASMPRESRGTDTQYF	.	TRBJ2-3	TRBV5-5	.
TGTGCCTGGGGCCAGGTGAACACTGAAGCTTTCTTT	CAWGQVNTEAFF	.	TRBJ1-1	TRBV30	.
TGTGCCACCTCCCCCGGGGGGACAGGGTCGGGTGAAAAACTGTTTTTT	CATSPGGTGSGEKLFF	TRBD1	TRBJ1-4	TRBV15	few
TGTGCCAGCAGTGAACGACTAGCGGGGACCCAAGAGACCCAGTACTTC	CASSERLAGTQETQYF	TRBD2	TRBJ2-5	TRBV6-1	.
TGTGCCAGCAGTTTGGGACAGATTGGGACCCAGTACTTC	CASSLGQIGTQYF	TRBD1	TRBJ2-5	TRBV12-3/TRBV12-4	.
TGTGCCAGCAGCTTAGCGGGACTAGCCAAAAACATTCAGTACTTC	CASSLAGLAKNIQYF	TRBD2	TRBJ2-4	TRBV5-6	.
TGTGCCAGCAGTTTAACCCTAGGGGTTTCCTACGAGCAGTACTTC	CASSLTLGVSYEQYF	.	TRBJ2-7	TRBV27	few